This T cell receptor beta chain was sequenced during a study of T cells expressing NK-cell markers. Whole-study context: Repertoire data for TCR beta were derived from sorted T cells (CD3+CD56+NKG2C+, CD3+CD56+NKG2C- and CD3+CD56-NKG2C+). Most of the eight sequenced donors were classified as HCMV-seropositive, and one was classified as seronegative.

Details on this clonotype: The antigen is undetermined.

The study, taken as a whole, reports: Whether expanded NKG2C+ T cell clones were HCMV-specific remained unclear.

The length of the CDR3 is 11 residues. TCR beta cDNA was generated via 5'RACE template switching incorporating UMIs. With the 5' RACE reads reprocessed, TCRdb shows one record per CDR3 protein and no DNA. Here the sample table reports around 280,000 distinct CDR3 sequences. The source of this sequence is a man aged 18 to 30 in good health. Input material: blood T cells: a sorted CD56 or NKG2C T cell subset, CD4+ or CD8+ T cells, or bulk PBMC T cells (not recorded which). The chain is built from TRBV12-3 or TRBV12-4 and TRBJ2-1; the TCRdb D gene call, TRBD1, has no DNA to confirm it. CDR3 region: CAINWGIGQFF.